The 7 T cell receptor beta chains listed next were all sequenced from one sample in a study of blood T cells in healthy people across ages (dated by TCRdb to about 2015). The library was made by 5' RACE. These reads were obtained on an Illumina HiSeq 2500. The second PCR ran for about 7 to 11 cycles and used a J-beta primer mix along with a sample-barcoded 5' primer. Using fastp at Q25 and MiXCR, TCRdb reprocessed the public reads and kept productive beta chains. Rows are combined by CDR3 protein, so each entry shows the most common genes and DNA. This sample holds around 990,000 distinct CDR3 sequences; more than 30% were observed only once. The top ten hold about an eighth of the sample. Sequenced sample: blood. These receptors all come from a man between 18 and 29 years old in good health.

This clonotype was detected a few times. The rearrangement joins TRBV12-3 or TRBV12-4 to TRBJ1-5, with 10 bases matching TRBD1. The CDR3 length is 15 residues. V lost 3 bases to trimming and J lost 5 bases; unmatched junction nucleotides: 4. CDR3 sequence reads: CASSFDRGRDQPQHF. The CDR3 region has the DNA TGTGCCAGCAGTTTTGACAGGGGGCGAGATCAGCCCCAGCATTTT.

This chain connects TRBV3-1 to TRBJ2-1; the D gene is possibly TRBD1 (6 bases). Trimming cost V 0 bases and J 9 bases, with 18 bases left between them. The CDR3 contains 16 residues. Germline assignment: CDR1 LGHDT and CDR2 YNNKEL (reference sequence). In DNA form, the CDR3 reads TGTGCCAGCAGCCAAGAGGACACAGGGAAACGCCTTGAGCAGTTCTTC. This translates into CASSQEDTGKRLEQFF.

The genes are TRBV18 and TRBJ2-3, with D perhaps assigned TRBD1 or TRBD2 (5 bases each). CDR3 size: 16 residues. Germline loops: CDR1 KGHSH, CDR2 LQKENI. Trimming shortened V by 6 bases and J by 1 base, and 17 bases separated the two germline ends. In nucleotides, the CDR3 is TGTGCCAGCTCTCAGGAGAGGGGTGAAGGCACAGATACGCAGTATTTT. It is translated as CASSQERGEGTDTQYF.

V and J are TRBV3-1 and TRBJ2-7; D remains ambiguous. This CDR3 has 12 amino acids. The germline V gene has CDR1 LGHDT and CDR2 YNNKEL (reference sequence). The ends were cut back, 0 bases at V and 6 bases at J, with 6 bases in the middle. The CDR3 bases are TGTGCCAGCAGCCAAGAAGGTGGCGAGCAGTACTTC. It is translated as CASSQEGGEQYF.

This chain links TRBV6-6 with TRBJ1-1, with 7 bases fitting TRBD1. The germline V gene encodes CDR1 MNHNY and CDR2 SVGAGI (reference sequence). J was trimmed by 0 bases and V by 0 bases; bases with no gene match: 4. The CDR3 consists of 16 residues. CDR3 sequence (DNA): TGTGCCAGCAGTTACTCGAAGGGACAGTTGAACACTGAAGCTTTCTTT. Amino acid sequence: CASSYSKGQLNTEAFF.

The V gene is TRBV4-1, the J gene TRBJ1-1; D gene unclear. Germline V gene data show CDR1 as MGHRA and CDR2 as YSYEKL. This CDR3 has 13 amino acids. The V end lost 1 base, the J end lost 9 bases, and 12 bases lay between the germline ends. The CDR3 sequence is CASSQAGLSQAFF. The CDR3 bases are TGCGCCAGCAGCCAAGCGGGCCTTTCCCAAGCTTTCTTT.

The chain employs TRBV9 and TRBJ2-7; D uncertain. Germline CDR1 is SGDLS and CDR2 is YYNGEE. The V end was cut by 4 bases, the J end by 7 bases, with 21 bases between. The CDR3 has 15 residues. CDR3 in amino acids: CASSSRRAPYNEQYF. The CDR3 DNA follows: TGTGCCAGCAGCTCCCGACGAGCGCCCTACAATGAGCAGTACTTC.